The 27 T cell receptor beta chains below were found in one sample sequenced in a study of Ad26.COV2.S vaccination and SARS-CoV-2 variants. Treatment meaning: some 20 received Ad26.COV2.S at low or high dose, single or two shots; about 5 received placebo; per-sample allocation not given. The samples date from day 63 after the first vaccine or placebo injection. Method: immunoSEQ multiplex PCR; TCRdb's copy keeps in-frame clones and lacks some. The sample consists of some 410,000 clones, about 92% of them appearing once. The sample was peripheral blood, taken in a trial of Ad26.COV2.S vaccine versus placebo. Receptors were obtained from a person aged 18-65 years who received the Ad26.COV2.S COVID-19 vaccine or a placebo.

V is TRBV2 and J is TRBJ2-1; no clear D. There are 11 residues in the CDR3. The germline gives CDR1 SNHLY, CDR2 FYNNEI. V was trimmed by 7 bases and J by 10 bases, leaving 11 bases between them. CDR3 region: CASTRFGEQFF. Here the CDR3 DNA reads TGTGCCAGCACACGGTTTGGAGAGCAGTTCTTC.

The V gene is TRBV7-9, the J gene TRBJ2-5; D is ambiguous. The CDR3 runs to 13 residues. The germline V gene encodes CDR1 SEHNR and CDR2 FQNEAQ (reference sequence). V was cut by 8 bases and J by 4 bases, with 14 bases left in between. DNA of the CDR3: TGTGCCAGCCTGAACCCTGGCGCAGAGACCCAGTACTTC. Encoded protein: CASLNPGAETQYF.

The V and J genes are TRBV6-5 and TRBJ1-5; possibly TRBD1 for D (5 bases). CDR3 length equals 14 residues. V was shortened by 2 bases and J by 4 bases, with 9 bases between the two germline ends. From germline, CDR1 is MNHEY and CDR2 SVGAGI. CDR3 nucleotide sequence: TGTGCCAGCAGTTACCGGGGGGTGAATCAGCCCCAGCATTTT. It codes for CASSYRGVNQPQHF.

Worth noting for this clone: The same CDR3 also results from other DNA sequences found in this sample. V and J are TRBV19 and TRBJ2-7, with 8 bases identical to TRBD1. This CDR3 region has 14 residues. Germline CDR1 is LNHDA and CDR2 is SQIVND (reference sequence). After removal of 4 bases from V and 7 bases from J, the junction contained 9 bases not matched to a gene. The CDR3 is CASSTGQGLGEQYF. CDR3 in DNA: TGTGCCAGTAGTACCGGACAGGGTTTGGGTGAGCAGTACTTC.

The rearrangement uses TRBV9 and TRBJ2-1; D gene unclear. The CDR3 loop spans 16 amino acids. Looked up from germline, CDR1 is SGDLS and CDR2 is YYNGEE. Trimming took 1 base from V and 4 from J, leaving 15 bases between them. CDR3 sequence reads: CASSVLRGWSYNEQFF. Written as DNA, the CDR3 is TGTGCCAGCAGCGTACTAAGAGGCTGGTCTTACAATGAGCAGTTCTTC.

J is TRBJ2-5 and V is TRBV5-4, with D perhaps TRBD2 (6 bases). Deletions cut 1 base from V and 5 bases from J, with 18 bases between. Per germline, CDR1 SGHNT and CDR2 YYREEE (reference sequence). This CDR3 is 16 amino acids long. The CDR3 bases are TGTGCCAGCAGCTTGTGGTCTGGGGGGTCAGGGGAGACCCAGTACTTC. Protein: CASSLWSGGSGETQYF.

V is TRBV19 and J is TRBJ1-1; D call uncertain. This CDR3 has 15 amino acids. The V gene lost 6 bases and the J gene lost 5 bases, with 19 bases spanning the gap. The germline V gene encodes CDR1 LNHDA and CDR2 SQIVND (reference sequence). DNA of the CDR3: TGTGCCAGTAGAACAGCCATGATAAAGGGTACTGAAGCTTTCTTT. It is translated as CASRTAMIKGTEAFF.

The gene calls are TRBV15 and TRBJ2-6; D is undetermined. The CDR3 covers 15 residues. V was clipped by 0 bases and J by 0 bases, with 3 bases between them. Germline V gene sequence: CDR1 LNHNV, CDR2 YYDKDF (reference sequence). This CDR3 is CATSRENSGANVLTF. Here the CDR3 DNA reads TGTGCCACCAGCAGAGAGAACTCTGGGGCCAACGTCCTGACTTTC.

This chain links TRBV18 with TRBJ1-1; D is uncertain. The V end lost 3 bases, the J end lost 1 base, and 9 bases lay between the germline ends. The CDR3 consists of 14 residues. CDR1 is KGHSH, CDR2 LQKENI, per germline. The chain's CDR3 is CASSPLAPNTEAFF. In nucleotides, the CDR3 is TGTGCCAGCTCACCCTTGGCACCGAACACTGAAGCTTTCTTT.

This clone was detected only once. The rearrangement joins TRBV27 to TRBJ1-5; D not certain. The CDR3 loop spans 15 amino acids. The germline gives CDR1 MNHEY, CDR2 SMNVEV (reference sequence). V was trimmed by 6 bases and J by 2 bases, leaving 14 bases between them. The CDR3 here is CASSFGPRGNQPQHF. The DNA for the CDR3 is TGTGCCAGCAGCTTCGGCCCTAGGGGCAATCAGCCCCAGCATTTT.

This chain connects TRBV30 to TRBJ2-1, with TRBD1 matching over 9 bases. The CDR3 is made up of 16 amino acids. Germline lookup yields CDR1 GTSNPN and CDR2 SVGIG (reference sequence). J lost 4 bases, V lost 1 base, and 8 bases had no gene match. CDR3 amino acids: CAWSGPTGGKYNEQFF. The CDR3 DNA sequence: TGTGCCTGGAGTGGTCCCACAGGGGGCAAGTACAATGAGCAGTTCTTC.

This chain connects TRBV5-1 to TRBJ1-2; D is unclear. This CDR3 has 15 amino acids. Germline CDR1 SGHRS, CDR2 YFSETQ. The V and J ends lost 3 bases and 0 bases respectively, with 12 bases between them. CDR3 bases: TGCGCCAGCAGCTGGACGGATACTTCTAACTATGGCTACACCTTC. As protein: CASSWTDTSNYGYTF.

This sequence joins TRBV6-6 and TRBJ2-3; unclear D gene. The CDR3 loop spans 14 amino acids. Per the germline V gene, CDR1 is MNHNY and CDR2 is SVGAGI (reference sequence). V lost 3 bases and J 6 bases, leaving 13 bases between the germline ends. The CDR3: CASSYVHRHDTQYF. The CDR3 DNA reads TGTGCCAGCAGTTATGTACACAGACATGATACGCAGTATTTT.

V gene TRBV19 combines with J gene TRBJ2-7; 8 nucleotides match TRBD2. J gave up 6 bases and V 7 bases, and 11 bases lay outside the gene matches. The germline V gene encodes CDR1 LNHDA and CDR2 SQIVND (reference sequence). There are 14 residues in the CDR3. The CDR3 is CASNPGGGVSEQYF. Here the CDR3 DNA reads TGTGCCAGTAATCCCGGGGGGGGTGTCAGCGAGCAGTACTTC.

The genes are TRBV29-1 and TRBJ2-7; 7 bases are shared with TRBD1. J gave up 4 bases and V 7 bases, and 13 bases lay outside the gene matches. The CDR3 is 14 residues long. The germline V gene encodes CDR1 SQVTM and CDR2 ANQGSEA. CDR3 coding DNA: TGCAGCGCCAGGCCGGGACAGAGGGATTACGAGCAGTACTTC. Its translation is CSARPGQRDYEQYF.

The chain carries TRBV29-1 and TRBJ2-7; D not certain. This CDR3 comprises 15 residues. Trimming pared 4 bases from V and 3 bases from J, leaving 19 bases between. The germline gives CDR1 SQVTM, CDR2 ANQGSEA. The CDR3 sequence is CSVVSGSGRLYEQYF. The CDR3 nucleotides are TGCAGCGTTGTATCAGGATCTGGGCGCCTCTACGAGCAGTACTTC.

CDR3 amino acids: CASSRDSTYEQYF. The CDR3 coding sequence is TGTGCCAGCAGCCGGGACAGTACCTACGAGCAGTACTTC. The chain employs TRBV5-4 and TRBJ2-7; 7 bases map to TRBD1. Trimming cost V 4 bases and J 2 bases; bases outside gene matches: 3. The CDR3 length is 13 residues. Per the germline V gene, CDR1 is SGHNT and CDR2 is YYREEE (reference sequence).

In its sample, this clone was seen a few times. The CDR3 nucleotides are TGTGCCAGCTCCATGACATATTGGGGGGAGCCCCAGCATTTT. The encoded protein is CASSMTYWGEPQHF. This chain connects TRBV18 to TRBJ1-5; TRBD1 might be the D (5 bases). Germline-derived CDR1 and CDR2 are KGHSH and LQKENI. V was cut by 6 bases and J by 8 bases, with 17 bases left in between. This CDR3 comprises 14 residues.

The CDR3: CASSLAGNLNSPLHF. CDR3 sequence (DNA): TGTGCCAGCAGCTTGGCGGGGAACCTTAATTCACCCCTCCACTTT. V is TRBV5-4 and J is TRBJ1-6; D not resolved. The germline gives CDR1 SGHNT, CDR2 YYREEE (reference sequence). Trimming removed 0 bases from V and 6 bases from J, with 10 bases in between. There are 15 residues in the CDR3.

The chain is built from TRBV6-1 and TRBJ2-1, with a tentative D call TRBD2 (7 bases). V lost 0 bases and J lost 8, with 14 bases in between. CDR1 and CDR2 (germline): MNHNS, SASEGT. The CDR3 runs 15 residues. This CDR3 reads CASSEAGGPIYEQFF. Written as DNA, the CDR3 is TGTGCCAGCAGTGAAGCGGGGGGGCCGATCTATGAGCAGTTCTTC.

In this sample, this clone turned up a few times. The J gene is TRBJ1-5, the V gene TRBV7-9, with 7 bases matching TRBD1. Germline loops: CDR1 SEHNR, CDR2 FQNEAQ (reference sequence). There are 14 residues in the CDR3. J gave up 7 bases and V 1 base, and 4 bases lay outside the gene matches. The CDR3 DNA is TGTGCCAGCAGCTTAGGACAGGGTCTACAGCCCCAGCATTTT. Its protein product is CASSLGQGLQPQHF.

The rearrangement uses TRBV19 and TRBJ1-1; TRBD1 matches at 8 bases. J lost 2 bases, V lost 3 bases, and 2 bases had no gene match. The CDR3 contains 14 residues. CDR1 is LNHDA, CDR2 SQIVND, per germline (reference sequence). The CDR3 spells CASSIGQGNTEAFF. CDR3 coding DNA: TGTGCCAGTAGTATCGGACAGGGTAACACTGAAGCTTTCTTT.

This clone was picked up many times. This rearrangement joins TRBV18 to TRBJ2-7; 9 positions match TRBD2. Germline V CDR1 and CDR2: KGHSH, LQKENI. This CDR3 has 15 amino acids. With 4 bases clipped from V and 3 bases from J, the junction kept 7 bases outside the gene matches. In DNA form, the CDR3 reads TGTGCCAGCTCACGAAGGACTAGCGAAAGCTACGAGCAGTACTTC. Translation gives CASSRRTSESYEQYF.

The CDR3, as DNA: TGTGCCAGCAGCCGAGGGGCCTATGGCTACACCTTC. Protein: CASSRGAYGYTF. This chain uses TRBV12-3 or TRBV12-4 with TRBJ1-2; D perhaps matches TRBD1 (5 bases). V gave up 6 bases and J gave up 4 bases, with 9 bases separating them. The CDR3 is 12 amino acids.

This clone was seen a handful of times. The genes are TRBV7-9 and TRBJ1-6, with D possibly TRBD1 on 6 matching bases. Germline CDR1 and CDR2: SEHNR and FQNEAQ (reference sequence). This CDR3 contains 17 residues. Trimming shortened V by 4 bases and J by 3 bases, and 16 bases separated the two germline ends. The CDR3 loop reads CASSWEQGTIYNSPLHF. CDR3 nucleotide sequence: TGTGCCAGCAGCTGGGAACAGGGAACCATCTATAATTCACCCCTCCACTTT.

This sequence joins TRBV3-1 (or the pseudogene TRBV3-2) and TRBJ2-1; D is unresolved. The germline gives CDR1 LGHDT, CDR2 YNNKEL (reference sequence). This CDR3 contains 16 residues. Trimming removed 3 bases from V and 0 bases from J, with 12 bases in between. In nucleotides, the CDR3 is TGTGCCAGCAGCCATACAAAGGATAGCTCCTACAATGAGCAGTTCTTC. Protein sequence: CASSHTKDSSYNEQFF.

The J gene is TRBJ1-6, the V gene TRBV2; 8 positions match TRBD1. The germline V gene encodes CDR1 SNHLY and CDR2 FYNNEI. CDR3 length: 15 amino acids. After removal of 3 bases from V and 6 bases from J, the junction contained 4 bases not matched to a gene. CDR3 residues: CASSDRGLGNSPLHF. The CDR3 DNA is TGTGCCAGCAGTGACAGGGGGCTGGGTAATTCACCCCTCCACTTT.